These 23 T cell receptor beta chains were all obtained from the same sample, sequenced in a study of cytomegalovirus exposure and HLA in healthy donors. PCR used 60 Vbeta primers and 13 Jbeta primers. Sequencing used immunoSEQ multiplex PCR; TCRdb keeps in-frame clones, though not all of them. Of about 170,000 clones in the sample, 75% to 90% were seen once. The material sequenced was PBMCs. The receptor set was obtained from a male donor in good health and CMV-seronegative.

V usage is TRBV6-5 and J usage is TRBJ1-1, with 8 bases identical to TRBD1. V dropped 1 base and J dropped 5; count of bases not matched to a gene: 3. The CDR3 extends over 14 amino acids. Germline assignment: CDR1 MNHEY and CDR2 SVGAGI. The DNA of the CDR3 is TGTGCCAGCAGTTACTTCCAGGGGGCAACTGAAGCTTTCTTT. This encodes CASSYFQGATEAFF.

This chain connects TRBV5-6 to TRBJ2-1, with D unclear. Trimming removed 2 bases at V and 1 base at J, with 10 bases between. Germline values: CDR1 SGHDT, CDR2 YYEEEE. CDR3 size: 15 residues. CDR3: CASSFVSRSYNEQFF. The CDR3 nucleotides read TGTGCCAGCAGCTTTGTGTCTAGGTCCTACAATGAGCAGTTCTTC.

This rearrangement joins TRBV6-5 to TRBJ2-7; possibly TRBD2 for D (5 bases). The CDR3 is 14 residues long. V was clipped by 0 bases and J by 2 bases, with 8 bases between them. Per germline, CDR1 MNHEY and CDR2 SVGAGI. The CDR3 DNA follows: TGTGCCAGCAGTTACTCCTACGGGGCCTACGAGCAGTACTTC. Translated, it gives CASSYSYGAYEQYF.

To note about this clone: The junction and the germline gene differ at one end; a read error may be behind it. The gene calls are TRBV7-9 and TRBJ2-7; 12 bases fit TRBD2. From germline, CDR1 is SEHNR and CDR2 FQNEAQ (reference sequence). The CDR3 covers 17 residues. Written as DNA, the CDR3 is TGTTCCAGCAGCTCCTTGGTTCTAGCGGGGGGGACCTACGAGCAGTACTTC. It translates to CSSSSLVLAGGTYEQYF.

The V gene is TRBV2, the J gene TRBJ1-6; D not resolved. This CDR3 is built from 14 residues. V was shortened by 4 bases and J by 7 bases, with 11 bases between the two germline ends. CDR1 SNHLY and CDR2 FYNNEI come from the germline V gene. In DNA, the CDR3 is TGTGCCAGCAGTGGTCGCGGAGCCAATTCACCCCTCCACTTT. Protein product: CASSGRGANSPLHF.

The chain combines TRBV6-1 with TRBJ1-5; D is ambiguous. This CDR3 spans 13 amino acids. CDR1 and CDR2 (germline): MNHNS, SASEGT. V lost 3 bases to trimming and J lost 5 bases, with 8 bases between them. DNA for the CDR3: TGTGCCAGCAGTGACCCCATTTATCAGCCCCAGCATTTT. This translates into CASSDPIYQPQHF.

The chain has TRBV7-2 and TRBJ2-2; D not resolved. Trimming left V 4 bases short and J 5 bases short, with 8 bases between. Per germline, CDR1 SGHTA and CDR2 FQGNSA. The CDR3 totals 13 residues. The CDR3: CASSSPQTGELFF. CDR3 DNA sequence: TGTGCCAGCAGCTCCCCCCAGACCGGGGAGCTGTTTTTT.

This clone was seen a handful of times. V gene TRBV6-4 combines with J gene TRBJ1-5; 8 bases are a match to TRBD1. This CDR3 is 15 amino acids long. In germline, CDR1 is MRHNA, CDR2 SNTAGT. The V gene end was trimmed by 7 bases and the J gene end by 4 bases; junction bases not matched to a gene: 9. As DNA, the CDR3 is TGTGCCAGCACCGATCGGGACAGGTTAAATCAGCCCCAGCATTTT. It specifies CASTDRDRLNQPQHF.

The chain has TRBV29-1 and TRBJ2-1; 14 positions match TRBD2. The CDR3 is made up of 16 amino acids. Germline-derived CDR1 and CDR2 are SQVTM and ANQGSEA. V shed 6 bases, J shed 7 bases, and the junction held 11 bases outside the gene matches. In DNA form, the CDR3 reads TGCAGCGTAGTGACGGGACTAGCGGGGGTGAGGAATGAGCAGTTCTTC. It is translated as CSVVTGLAGVRNEQFF.

The rearrangement uses TRBV6-1 and TRBJ1-1; D ambiguous. Germline values: CDR1 MNHNS, CDR2 SASEGT. The CDR3 spans 14 residues. Deletions cut 7 bases from V and 4 bases from J, with 16 bases between. The CDR3 loop reads CASTAARSGTEAFF. In nucleotides, the CDR3 is TGTGCCAGCACCGCGGCCAGGAGCGGCACTGAAGCTTTCTTT.

The rearrangement links TRBV5-6 to TRBJ1-6; 8 bases agree with TRBD1. The trim removed 4 bases at V and 0 bases at J, leaving 3 bases unmatched. Germline loops: CDR1 SGHDT, CDR2 YYEEEE. This CDR3 is built from 16 residues. CDR3 bases: TGTGCCAGCAGCCCAGGGGGCATCTCCTATAATTCACCCCTCCACTTT. It translates to CASSPGGISYNSPLHF. The whole variable domain, filled in from reference TRBV5-6 and TRBJ1-6, reads DAGVTQSPTHLIKTRGQQVTLRCSPKSGHDTVSWYQQALGQGPQFIFQYYEEEERQRGNFPDRFSGHQFPNYSSELNVNALLLGDSALYLCASSPGGISYNSPLHFGNGTRLTVT.

The CDR3 protein is CATSRGFTRAGNTIYF. The CDR3 DNA sequence: TGTGCCACCAGCAGAGGTTTCACTAGAGCTGGAAACACCATATATTTT. This rearrangement joins TRBV15 to TRBJ1-3; D unclear. The V and J ends lost 1 base and 2 bases respectively, with 12 bases between them. Germline CDR1 is LNHNV and CDR2 is YYDKDF (reference sequence). The CDR3 covers 16 residues.

V and J are TRBV18 and TRBJ1-1, with a weak D call TRBD1 (6 bases). CDR3 length equals 15 residues. CDR1 is KGHSH and CDR2 is LQKENI in the germline V gene. The V gene lost 5 bases and the J gene lost 0 bases, with 13 bases spanning the gap. The CDR3 protein is CASSYGQLMNTEAFF. The CDR3, as DNA: TGTGCCAGCTCATATGGACAGCTTATGAACACTGAAGCTTTCTTT.

The chain joins TRBV10-2 to TRBJ1-4; D is unresolved. V was cut by 6 bases and J by 4 bases, with 15 bases left in between. CDR3 length: 15 residues. CDR1 is WSHSY and CDR2 is SAAADI in the germline V gene. CDR3 bases: TGCGCCAGCAGCCGAACATTGGGAGTTAATGAAAAACTGTTTTTT. It encodes CASSRTLGVNEKLFF.

V and J are TRBV30 and TRBJ1-4; D remains unclear. Trimming took 7 bases from V and 6 from J, leaving 9 bases between them. CDR1 is GTSNPN, CDR2 SVGIG, per germline (reference sequence). This CDR3 comprises 11 residues. The CDR3 region has the DNA TGTGCCTCGGGGTGGGATGAAAAACTGTTTTTT. Translation gives CASGWDEKLFF.

The rearrangement joins TRBV2 to TRBJ2-5; 9 bases fit TRBD1. With V trimmed by 8 bases and J by 4 bases, 20 bases remained unmatched. The CDR3 spans 18 residues. Germline assignment: CDR1 SNHLY and CDR2 FYNNEI. The CDR3 sequence is CASLTVTGQGFLGETQYF. CDR3 bases: TGTGCCAGCCTTACCGTTACCGGACAGGGGTTTTTAGGAGAGACCCAGTACTTC.

This chain connects TRBV5-1 to TRBJ1-3; tentatively, D is TRBD1 (5 bases). V was pared by 5 bases and J by 2 bases, with 8 bases between. Per germline, CDR1 SGHRS and CDR2 YFSETQ. The CDR3 extends over 13 amino acids. For the CDR3, the DNA is TGCGCCAGCAGGCAGACAGCTGGAAACACCATATATTTT. Its translation: CASRQTAGNTIYF.

The chain combines TRBV5-1 with TRBJ2-2; 10 bases fit TRBD1. The CDR3 spans 15 residues. Trimming removed 4 bases from V and 6 bases from J; junction bases left unmatched: 6. The germline CDR1 and CDR2 sequences are SGHRS and YFSETQ. DNA of the CDR3: TGCGCCAGCAGCGTAGGACAGGGGGGAGCCGGGGAGCTGTTTTTT. Amino acid sequence: CASSVGQGGAGELFF.

The chain employs TRBV7-8 and TRBJ2-2; 10 nucleotides line up with TRBD2. The germline V gene encodes CDR1 SGHVS and CDR2 FQNEAQ. CDR3 length: 17 amino acids. V trimming: 2 bases; J trimming: 4 bases; junction bases outside the gene matches: 7. CDR3 sequence (DNA): TGTGCCAGCAGCTTAAACCCTAGCGGGGGTGGCACCGGGGAGCTGTTTTTT. Residues: CASSLNPSGGGTGELFF.

This chain uses TRBV9 with TRBJ2-3; no clear D. The V and J ends lost 4 bases and 3 bases respectively, with 9 bases between them. This CDR3 has 13 amino acids. Germline-derived CDR1 and CDR2 are SGDLS and YYNGEE. The chain's CDR3 is CASSNPPTDTQYF. For the CDR3, the DNA is TGTGCCAGCAGCAATCCCCCAACAGATACGCAGTATTTT. The whole variable domain, filled in from reference TRBV9 and TRBJ2-3, reads DSGVTQTPKHLITATGQRVTLRCSPRSGDLSVYWYQQSLDQGLQFLIQYYNGEERAKGNILERFSAQQFPDLHSELNLSSLELGDSALYFCASSNPPTDTQYFGPGTRLTVL.

This clone came up once. The rearrangement uses TRBV6-5 and TRBJ2-1; 8 bases are a match to TRBD1. The CDR3 runs to 14 residues. The germline CDR1 and CDR2 sequences are MNHEY and SVGAGI. Trimming at V came to 5 bases and at J to 2 bases, leaving 2 bases not matched to a gene. The CDR3 spells CASSKGQAYNEQFF. CDR3 coding DNA: TGTGCCAGCAGTAAGGGACAGGCCTACAATGAGCAGTTCTTC.

The rearrangement links TRBV25-1 to TRBJ2-6; TRBD1 is a possible D gene (5 bases). V lost 3 bases and J lost 3, with 9 bases in between. This CDR3 region has 15 residues. Germline V gives CDR1 MGHDK, CDR2 SYGVNS. The CDR3 protein is CASSDPGNGANVLTF. The CDR3 DNA follows: TGTGCCAGCAGTGATCCAGGGAATGGGGCCAACGTCCTGACTTTC.

This rearrangement joins TRBV5-4 to TRBJ1-3, with D possibly being TRBD1 (6 bases). This CDR3 comprises 17 residues. Trimming removed 4 bases at V and 0 bases at J, with 17 bases between. Germline lookup yields CDR1 SGHNT and CDR2 YYREEE (reference sequence). The CDR3 sequence is CASSPADRRSSGNTIYF. CDR3 in DNA: TGTGCCAGCAGCCCGGCCGACAGGCGCAGCTCTGGAAACACCATATATTTT.